Following are 20 T cell receptor beta chains from one sample sequenced in a study of blood T cell repertoires in COVID-19. Assay: immunoSEQ multiplex PCR; the TCRdb copy retains only in-frame clones and omits some. The sample contains approximately 200,000 clones, 86% of which appear only once. The sequencing sample was made of peripheral blood. These receptors all stem from a woman aged 30 to 39 with active or convalescent COVID-19.

The chain combines TRBV28 with TRBJ2-7; TRBD1 aligns across 9 bases. CDR3 size: 15 residues. Germline V gene sequence: CDR1 MDHEN, CDR2 SYDVKM. Unmatched junction bases numbered 14, after V lost 5 bases and J lost 9 bases. CDR3 nucleotide sequence: TGTGCCAGCAGTATAAATACAGGGGGCGGTTCCGGGCAGTACTTC. As protein: CASSINTGGGSGQYF.

The V call is TRBV5-1, the J call TRBJ2-1; TRBD2 aligns across 12 bases. J gave up 2 bases and V 4 bases, and 22 bases lay outside the gene matches. The V gene's germline CDR1 is SGHRS and CDR2 YFSETQ. The length of the CDR3 is 22 residues. The CDR3 sequence: CASSPSRGGLAGGPRAYNEQFF. DNA for the CDR3: TGCGCCAGCAGCCCCTCCCGGGGAGGGCTAGCGGGAGGGCCTAGGGCCTACAATGAGCAGTTCTTC. Filled out from reference TRBV5-1 and TRBJ2-1, the complete variable domain reads KAGVTQTPRYLIKTRGQQVTLSCSPISGHRSVSWYQQTPGQGLQFLFEYFSETQRNKGNFPGRFSGRQFSNSRSEMNVSTLELGDSALYLCASSPSRGGLAGGPRAYNEQFFGPGTRLTVL.

The chain uses TRBV5-8 and TRBJ2-7, with TRBD2 matching 10 bases. The CDR3 runs to 13 residues. Germline CDR1 and CDR2: SGHTS and YDEGEE. The V and J ends lost 3 bases and 3 bases, in that order; junction bases with no gene match: 0. CDR3 bases: TGTGCCAGCAGCTGGACTAGCGGCTACGAGCAGTACTTC. It codes for CASSWTSGYEQYF.

The chain joins TRBV7-6 to TRBJ2-7, with D tentatively TRBD2 (7 bases). V was clipped by 1 base and J by 1 base, with 11 bases between them. Germline CDR1 and CDR2: SGHVS and FNYEAQ. The CDR3 spans 15 residues. CDR3 sequence reads: CASSLEGGPSYEQYF. For the CDR3, the DNA is TGTGCCAGCAGCTTAGAGGGGGGGCCATCCTACGAGCAGTACTTC.

This clone occurred once. The chain couples TRBV7-2 to TRBJ1-2; 11 nucleotides agree with TRBD1. V was pared by 5 bases and J by 12 bases, with 5 bases of the junction left unmatched. Germline loops: CDR1 SGHTA, CDR2 FQGNSA. The length of the CDR3 is 12 residues. The chain's CDR3 is CASSLGTGGNTF. In DNA form, the CDR3 reads TGTGCCAGCAGCCTAGGGACAGGGGGAAACACCTTC.

The gene calls are TRBV11-3 and TRBJ1-1; tentatively, D is TRBD1 (6 bases). CDR1 is SGHNT, CDR2 YENEEA, per germline. This CDR3 is built from 14 residues. V was cut by 5 bases and J by 5 bases, with 15 bases left in between. The CDR3 DNA reads as TGTGCCAGCAGCGTACAGGGTGGCGGGACTGAAGCTTTCTTT. Its protein product is CASSVQGGGTEAFF.

This chain links TRBV5-1 with TRBJ2-3; D perhaps matches TRBD1 (8 bases). Germline assignment: CDR1 SGHRS and CDR2 YFSETQ. The CDR3 length is 14 residues. V lost 2 bases to trimming and J lost 6 bases, with 13 bases between them. Here the CDR3 reads CASSLTGGEDTQYF. The CDR3 region has the DNA TGCGCCAGCAGCTTAACAGGGGGGGAGGATACGCAGTATTTT.

The chain uses TRBV5-1 and TRBJ1-1; 8 bases fit TRBD1. This CDR3 region has 15 residues. Trimming cost V 1 base and J 1 base; bases outside gene matches: 3. The V gene's germline CDR1 is SGHRS and CDR2 YFSETQ. The CDR3: CASSLSGGGNTEAFF. DNA for the CDR3: TGCGCCAGCAGCTTGTCAGGGGGCGGGAACACTGAAGCTTTCTTT.

The chain has TRBV5-6 and TRBJ2-1, with D unclear. The CDR3 totals 14 residues. CDR1 and CDR2 from the germline V gene are SGHDT and YYEEEE. V was shortened by 0 bases and J by 0 bases, with 4 bases between the two germline ends. The CDR3: CASSLGSSYNEQFF. DNA of the CDR3: TGTGCCAGCAGCTTGGGCAGCTCCTACAATGAGCAGTTCTTC.

The genes are TRBV7-6 and TRBJ2-1; possible D gene TRBD2, 7 bases. Germline CDR1 is SGHVS and CDR2 is FNYEAQ. V was shortened by 5 bases and J by 6 bases, with 17 bases between the two germline ends. The CDR3 is 15 amino acids. CDR3 DNA sequence: TGTGCCAGCAGCCATGGTGGGGGGGCGGGCAATGAGCAGTTCTTC. It translates to CASSHGGGAGNEQFF.

This clone was counted once. The CDR3 loop reads CAWSVRQGLGYTF. For the CDR3, the DNA is TGTGCCTGGAGTGTTCGTCAGGGGCTCGGCTACACCTTC. V is TRBV30 and J is TRBJ1-2; D may be TRBD1 (6 bases). Germline V gives CDR1 GTSNPN, CDR2 SVGIG (reference sequence). The CDR3 totals 13 residues. Trimming cost V 0 bases and J 8 bases, with 13 bases left between them.

The J gene is TRBJ2-7, the V gene TRBV5-1; 10 bases agree with TRBD2. The CDR3 is 14 amino acids. The germline gives CDR1 SGHRS, CDR2 YFSETQ. The V gene end was trimmed by 4 bases and the J gene end by 3 bases; junction bases not matched to a gene: 4. The DNA of the CDR3 is TGCGCCAGCAGCCCAGGACTAGCGGACTACGAGCAGTACTTC. This sequence encodes CASSPGLADYEQYF.

For the CDR3, the DNA is TGTGCCAGCAGGCCGAACCGGGACTCCAATTCACCCCTCCACTTT. It yields the protein CASRPNRDSNSPLHF. V and J are TRBV6-6 and TRBJ1-6; weak D call: TRBD1 (5 bases). CDR3 length equals 15 residues. Germline assignment: CDR1 MNHNY and CDR2 SVGAGI (reference sequence). Trimming left V 6 bases short and J 7 bases short, with 16 bases between.

Notes on this clone: This CDR3 is also generated by other DNA sequences in the sample. The chain uses TRBV15 and TRBJ2-3; weak D call: TRBD1 (5 bases). CDR1 and CDR2 from the germline V gene are LNHNV and YYDKDF (reference sequence). V was shortened by 0 bases and J by 3 bases, with 7 bases between the two germline ends. The CDR3 is made up of 14 amino acids. This CDR3 reads CATSRDRVTDTQYF. CDR3 DNA: TGTGCCACCAGCAGAGACAGGGTTACAGATACGCAGTATTTT.

In this sample, this clone turned up a few times. CDR3 sequence reads: CASSPLPTGGTLKGYGYTF. The CDR3 DNA reads TGTGCCAGCAGCCCTCTACCGACAGGGGGGACCCTGAAGGGTTATGGCTACACCTTC. The rearrangement links TRBV5-4 to TRBJ1-2, with 9 bases aligning to TRBD1. Losses at the gene ends were 4 bases for V and 5 bases for J; bases not matched to a gene: 21. Per the germline V gene, CDR1 is SGHNT and CDR2 is YYREEE (reference sequence). The CDR3 is made up of 19 amino acids.

The V call is TRBV5-1, the J call TRBJ2-1, with 7 bases fitting TRBD1. Losses at the gene ends were 4 bases for V and 4 bases for J; bases not matched to a gene: 8. CDR3 length equals 15 residues. The germline CDR1 and CDR2 sequences are SGHRS and YFSETQ. CDR3 bases: TGCGCCAGCAGCCCCCGACAGGGATTATACAATGAGCAGTTCTTC. Protein: CASSPRQGLYNEQFF.

This sequence joins TRBV5-1 and TRBJ2-7; D is perhaps TRBD1 (6 bases). This CDR3 has 13 amino acids. Trimming stripped 0 bases from V and 7 bases from J, with 11 bases between. The germline V gene encodes CDR1 SGHRS and CDR2 YFSETQ. The CDR3 region has the DNA TGCGCCAGCAGCTTGGCTACAGGGCGAGAGCAGTACTTC. Protein sequence: CASSLATGREQYF.

The V gene is TRBV7-6, the J gene TRBJ2-5; 10 bases are a match to TRBD2. The CDR3 has 17 amino acids. V lost 1 base, J lost 1 base, and 6 bases stayed unmatched. Germline CDR1 and CDR2: SGHVS and FNYEAQ. The DNA of the CDR3 is TGTGCCAGCAGCTTAGGTGGACTAGCGGCCTTCCAAGAGACCCAGTACTTC. It encodes CASSLGGLAAFQETQYF.

This chain links TRBV12-3 or TRBV12-4 with TRBJ2-1, with D possibly matching TRBD2 (5 bases). The CDR3 is 12 residues long. Between the trimmed V and J ends, which lost 6 bases and 9 bases, there was a span of 12 bases. CDR3 nucleotides: TGTGCCAGCAGGGTATGGCGGGCTGAGCAGTTCTTC. Translation: CASRVWRAEQFF.

The chain carries TRBV19 and TRBJ1-4; D is unclear. The V gene's germline CDR1 is LNHDA and CDR2 SQIVND (reference sequence). The ends were cut back, 5 bases at V and 5 bases at J, with 24 bases in the middle. The CDR3 loop spans 18 amino acids. The CDR3 here is CASSLNIRLAGRNEKLFF. The CDR3 DNA reads as TGTGCCAGTAGTTTGAATATCAGGCTAGCCGGACGAAATGAAAAACTGTTTTTT.